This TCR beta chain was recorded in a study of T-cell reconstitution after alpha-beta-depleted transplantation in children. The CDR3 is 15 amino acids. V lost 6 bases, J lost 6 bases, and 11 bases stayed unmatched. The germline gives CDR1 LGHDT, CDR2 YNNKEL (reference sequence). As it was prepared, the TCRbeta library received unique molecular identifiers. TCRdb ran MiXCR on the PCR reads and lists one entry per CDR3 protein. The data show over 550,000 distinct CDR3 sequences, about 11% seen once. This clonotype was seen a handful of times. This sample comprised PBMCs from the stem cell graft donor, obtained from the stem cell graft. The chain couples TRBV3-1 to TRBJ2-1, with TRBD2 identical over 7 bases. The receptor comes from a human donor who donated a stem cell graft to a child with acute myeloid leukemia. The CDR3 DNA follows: TGTGCCAGCAGGAGAGCGGGATCTTCTGGCAATGAGCAGTTCTTC. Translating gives CASRRAGSSGNEQFF.